The T cell receptor delta chain described here comes from a study of gamma-delta T cells after stem cell transplantation. There are a few counts of this clone. TCRdb reanalysed the RT-PCR reads with CATT. The table records 1,500 to 2,000 delta-chain clones, roughly a fifth of them present only once. The germline CDR1 and CDR2 sequences are GEAIGNYY and EKD. Trimming left V 0 bases short and J 1 base short, with 11 bases between. This CDR3 has 15 amino acids. This receptor was identified in a human donor. It is not recorded whose cells these are; they may come from a transplant donor. The V gene is TRDV2, the J gene TRDJ1; a possible D gene is TRDD3 (5 bases). The specimen sequenced was gamma-delta T cells. This chain's CDR3 is CACDTVGIATDKLIF. The CDR3 DNA sequence: TGTGCCTGTGACACCGTTGGGATTGCCACCGATAAACTCATCTTT.